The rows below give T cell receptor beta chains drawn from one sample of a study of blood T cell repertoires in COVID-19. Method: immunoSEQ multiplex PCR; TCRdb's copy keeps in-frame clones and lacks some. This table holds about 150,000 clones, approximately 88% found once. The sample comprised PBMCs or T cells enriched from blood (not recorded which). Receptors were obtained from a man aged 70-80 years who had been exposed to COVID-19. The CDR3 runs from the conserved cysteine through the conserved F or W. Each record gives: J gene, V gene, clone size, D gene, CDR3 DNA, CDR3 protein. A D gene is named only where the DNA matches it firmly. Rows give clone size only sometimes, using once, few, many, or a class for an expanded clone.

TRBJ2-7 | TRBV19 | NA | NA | TGTGCCAGTAGTAACAGGGAAAGGGGCTCCTACGAGCAGTACTTC | CASSNRERGSYEQYF
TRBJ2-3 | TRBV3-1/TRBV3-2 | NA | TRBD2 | TGTGCCAGCAGCCGGGCTAGCGGGAGCGCAGATACGCAGTATTTT | CASSRASGSADTQYF
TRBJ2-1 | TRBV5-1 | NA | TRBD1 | TGCGCCAGCAGCTTGGCCTTACAGGGGGCAGTAAATGAGCAGTTCTTC | CASSLALQGAVNEQFF
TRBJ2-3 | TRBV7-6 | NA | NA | TGTGCCAGCAGCTTCGCAGGATTGGGTCGAGATACGCAGTATTTT | CASSFAGLGRDTQYF
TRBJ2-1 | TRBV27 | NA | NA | TGTGCCAGCAGTTTCATGCGGCTAGCTGTCAATGAGCAGTTCTTC | CASSFMRLAVNEQFF
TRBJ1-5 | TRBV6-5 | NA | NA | TGTGCCAGCAGCGGACGGGATAGCAATCAGCCCCAGCATTTT | CASSGRDSNQPQHF
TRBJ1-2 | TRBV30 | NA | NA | TGTGCCTGGGCCCCAGGCGGGACTTCCCGTAACTATGGCTACACCTTC | CAWAPGGTSRNYGYTF
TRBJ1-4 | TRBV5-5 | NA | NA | TGTGCCAGCAGTGCCCCTGGACAGCCCCCTAGTAGTGAAAAACTGTTTTTT | CASSAPGQPPSSEKLFF
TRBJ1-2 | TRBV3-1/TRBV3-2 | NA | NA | TGTGCCAGCAGCTCTGGGGGCGGAGCGGGGTATGGCTACACCTTC | CASSSGGGAGYGYTF
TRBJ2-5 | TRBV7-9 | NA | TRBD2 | TGTGCCAGCAGCCCAGGACTAGCTGAGACCCAGTACTTC | CASSPGLAETQYF
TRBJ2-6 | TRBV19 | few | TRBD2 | TGTGCCACCCTCCCGGGGGGTGTGTCTGGGGCCAACGTCCTGACTTTC | CATLPGGVSGANVLTF
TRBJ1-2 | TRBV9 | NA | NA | TGTGCCAGCAGCCCCCATGAGGGGAGGGGCTACACCTTC | CASSPHEGRGYTF
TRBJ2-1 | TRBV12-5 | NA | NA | TGTGCTAGTGCCTCCGGAGGGCCCGCCTACAATGAGCAGTTCTTC | CASASGGPAYNEQFF
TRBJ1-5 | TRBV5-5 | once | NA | TGTGCCAGCAGCGTAGACAGCCTTTCCCAGCCCCAGCATTTT | CASSVDSLSQPQHF
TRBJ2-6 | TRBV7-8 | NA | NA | TGTGCCAGCAGCACCCAGGGAGGGGCCAACGTCCTGACTTTC | CASSTQGGANVLTF
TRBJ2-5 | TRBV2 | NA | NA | TGTGCCAGCAGTGAACGGCTAGCGCGGGAGACCCAGTACTTC | CASSERLARETQYF
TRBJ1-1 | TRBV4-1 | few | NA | TGCGCCAGCAGCCAAGCTAATGAAGCTTTCTTT | CASSQANEAFF
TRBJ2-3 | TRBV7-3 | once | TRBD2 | TGTGCCAGCAGCTCTGGGACTAGCGGGGTCACAGATACGCAGTATTTT | CASSSGTSGVTDTQYF
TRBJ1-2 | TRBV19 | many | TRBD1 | TGTGCCAGTACGGAACAGGGGAGTAAACTAAACTATGGCTACACCTTC | CASTEQGSKLNYGYTF
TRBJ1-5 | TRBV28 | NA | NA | TGTGCCAGCAAGATAGGGAGGGGCGCAATTCATCAGCCCCAGCATTTT | CASKIGRGAIHQPQHF
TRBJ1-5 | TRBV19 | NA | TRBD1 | TGTGCCAGTAGGGACAGGGGGCAGCCCCAGCATTTT | CASRDRGQPQHF
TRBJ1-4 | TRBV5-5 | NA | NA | TGTGCCAGCAGCTGGGGGCGGTCCAATGAAAAACTGTTTTTT | CASSWGRSNEKLFF
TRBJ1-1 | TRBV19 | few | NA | TGTGCCAGTAGAGCAGGGTTAAACACTGAAGCTTTCTTT | CASRAGLNTEAFF
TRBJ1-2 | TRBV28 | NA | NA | TGTGCCAGCCACCCGGGGGGGAGCAACTATGGCTACACCTTC | CASHPGGSNYGYTF
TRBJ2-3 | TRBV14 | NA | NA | TGTGCCAGCAGCCCTCGGGGGATCCCCACAGATACGCAGTATTTT | CASSPRGIPTDTQYF
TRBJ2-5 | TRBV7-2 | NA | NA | TGTGCCAGCAGCCACGGAAGAGGGGGAGAGACCCAGTACTTC | CASSHGRGGETQYF
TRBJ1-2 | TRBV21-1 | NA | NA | TGTGCCAGCAGCAAAGTGGGCCCGGGTCGGGGCACCTTC | CASSKVGPGRGTF
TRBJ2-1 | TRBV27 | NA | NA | TGTGCCAGCAGATCTCCCGCGGTTGAGCAGTTCTTC | CASRSPAVEQFF
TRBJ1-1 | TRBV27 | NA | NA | TGTGCCAGCAGTTTATCAGGGGGGGTGAACACTGAAGCTTTCTTT | CASSLSGGVNTEAFF
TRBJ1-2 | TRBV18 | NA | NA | TGTGCCAGCTCACCATCCACAGATTCCTATGGCTACACCTTC | CASSPSTDSYGYTF
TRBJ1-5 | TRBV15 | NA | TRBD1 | TGTGCCACCAGCAGGGACAGGGACCAGCCCCAGCATTTT | CATSRDRDQPQHF
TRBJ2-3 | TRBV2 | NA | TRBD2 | TGTGCCAGCAGTGGAGCTAGCGGGGGGACAGATACGCAGTATTTT | CASSGASGGTDTQYF
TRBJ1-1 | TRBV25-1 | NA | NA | TGTGCCAGTGGACATTCGAACACTGAAGCTTTCTTT | CASGHSNTEAFF
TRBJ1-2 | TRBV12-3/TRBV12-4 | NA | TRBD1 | TGTGCCAGCAGACCGGGACAGGGTCACTACACCTTC | CASRPGQGHYTF
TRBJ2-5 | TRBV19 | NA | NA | TGTGCCAGTAGTATCCAGCGTTTTCAAGAGACCCAGTACTTC | CASSIQRFQETQYF
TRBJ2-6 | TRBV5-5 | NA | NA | TGTGCCAGCAGCTTGGCCGCGACAGGATCTGGGGCCAACGTCCTGACTTTC | CASSLAATGSGANVLTF
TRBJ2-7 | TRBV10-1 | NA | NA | TGCGCCAGCCCTACCAGGGACGAGCAGTACTTC | CASPTRDEQYF
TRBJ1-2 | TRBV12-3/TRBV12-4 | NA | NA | TGTGCCAGCAGCCTGGGCAGGGACTATGGCTACACCTTC | CASSLGRDYGYTF
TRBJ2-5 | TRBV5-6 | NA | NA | TGTGCCAGCAGCGCACAGGGGGGGAGGGAGACCCAGTACTTC | CASSAQGGRETQYF
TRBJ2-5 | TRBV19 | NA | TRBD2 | TGTGCCAGTAGTATAAACGGCGGGGGGGCCTTAGAGACCCAGTACTTC | CASSINGGGALETQYF
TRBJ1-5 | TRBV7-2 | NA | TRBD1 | TGTGCCAGCAGCTCGGGACAGGGGGGGGAACAGCCCCAGCATTTT | CASSSGQGGEQPQHF
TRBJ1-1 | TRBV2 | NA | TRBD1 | TGTGCCAGCAATACCGGGACAGGGGAAGATTGGGACACTGAAGCTTTCTTT | CASNTGTGEDWDTEAFF
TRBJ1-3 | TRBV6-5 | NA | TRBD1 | TGTGCCACCAAGAAGGGGGCACTCTCTGGAAACACCATATATTTT | CATKKGALSGNTIYF
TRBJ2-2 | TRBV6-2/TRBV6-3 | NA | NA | TGTGCCAGCAGTCCCGACAGTTTCGGGGAGCTGTTTTTT | CASSPDSFGELFF
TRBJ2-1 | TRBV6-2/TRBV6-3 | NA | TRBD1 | TGTGCCAGCAGCCAGGGACAGGGGGCTTACAATGAGCAGTTCTTC | CASSQGQGAYNEQFF
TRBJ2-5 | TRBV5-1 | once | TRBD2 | TGCGCCAGCTCGACAGGACTAGCGGGAAAGGGGTACCAAGAGACCCAGTACTTC | CASSTGLAGKGYQETQYF
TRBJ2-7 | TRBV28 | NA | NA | TGTGCCAGCAGTTTACCCCGGGACAGCCGGATAGCGGGGAGAGCTCCCTACGAGCAGTACTTC | CASSLPRDSRIAGRAPYEQYF
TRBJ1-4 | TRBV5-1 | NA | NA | TGCGCCAGCAGACCTACAGGGCTCGAGGGTGAAAAACTGTTTTTT | CASRPTGLEGEKLFF
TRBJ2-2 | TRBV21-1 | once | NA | TGTGCCAGCAGCAAATCCGGCAGGGCGGACGGGGAGCTGTTTTTT | CASSKSGRADGELFF